Reported below is one T cell receptor beta chain. The data derive from a study of T cells after yellow fever vaccination. Across the study: When fractions had low cell numbers, they were prepared with SMART-Seq v4 Ultra Low Input.

TCRdb re-derived calls from the 5' RACE reads in MiXCR, one entry per CDR3 protein. The sample lists around 250,000 distinct CDR3 sequences; 6% to 7.5% were seen once. CDR1 is DFQATT, CDR2 SNEGSKA, per germline (reference sequence). Trimming at V came to 6 bases and at J to 7 bases, leaving 11 bases not matched to a gene. This CDR3 spans 14 amino acids. This receptor was taken from a man aged 30 to 45 who received the YFV17D yellow fever vaccine. The sample was CD4+ T cells sorted from PBMCs, taken 15 days after the yellow fever booster vaccination. The chain combines TRBV20-1 with TRBJ2-1; 8 bases align to TRBD2. CDR3 loop: CSASPGTRGNEQFF. The CDR3, as DNA: TGCAGTGCCTCCCCGGGGACTAGGGGGAATGAGCAGTTCTTC.